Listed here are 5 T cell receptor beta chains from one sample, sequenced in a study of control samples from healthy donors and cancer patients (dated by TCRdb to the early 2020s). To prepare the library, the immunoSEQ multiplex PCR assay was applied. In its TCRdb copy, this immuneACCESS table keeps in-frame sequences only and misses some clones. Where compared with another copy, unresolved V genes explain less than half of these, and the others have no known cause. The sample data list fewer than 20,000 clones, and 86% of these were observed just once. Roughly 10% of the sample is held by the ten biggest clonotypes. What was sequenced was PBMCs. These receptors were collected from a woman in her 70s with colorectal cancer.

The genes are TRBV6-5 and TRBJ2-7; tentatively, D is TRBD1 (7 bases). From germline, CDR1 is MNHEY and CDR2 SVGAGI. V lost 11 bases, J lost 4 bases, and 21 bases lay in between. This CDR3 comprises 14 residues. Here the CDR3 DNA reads TGTGCCTCCGGGGGCGAGGGGGCAGAATACGAGCAGTACTTC. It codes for CASGGEGAEYEQYF.

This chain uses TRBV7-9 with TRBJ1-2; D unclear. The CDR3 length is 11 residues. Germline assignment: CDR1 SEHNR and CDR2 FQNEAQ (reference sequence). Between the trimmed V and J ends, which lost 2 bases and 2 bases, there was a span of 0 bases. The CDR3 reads CASSLNYGYTF. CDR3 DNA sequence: TGTGCCAGCAGCTTAAACTATGGCTACACCTTC. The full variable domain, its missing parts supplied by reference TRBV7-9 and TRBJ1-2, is DTGVSQNPRHKITKRGQNVTFRCDPISEHNRLYWYRQTLGQGPEFLTYFQNEAQLEKSRLLSDRFSAERPKGSFSTLEIQRTEQGDSAMYLCASSLNYGYTFGSGTRLTVV.

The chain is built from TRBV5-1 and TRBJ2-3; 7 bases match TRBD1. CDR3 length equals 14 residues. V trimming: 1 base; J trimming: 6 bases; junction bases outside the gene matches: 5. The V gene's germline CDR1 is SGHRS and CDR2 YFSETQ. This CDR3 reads CASSLKGAGDTQYF. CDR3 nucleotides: TGCGCCAGCAGCTTGAAGGGGGCGGGTGATACGCAGTATTTT.

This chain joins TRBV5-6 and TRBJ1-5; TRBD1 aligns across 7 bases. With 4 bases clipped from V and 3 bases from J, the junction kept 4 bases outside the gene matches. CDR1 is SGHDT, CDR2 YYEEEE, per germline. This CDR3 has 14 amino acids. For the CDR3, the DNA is TGTGCCAGCAGCCAAACAGGGGCCAATCAGCCCCAGCATTTT. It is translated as CASSQTGANQPQHF. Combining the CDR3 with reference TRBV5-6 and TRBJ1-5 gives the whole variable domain DAGVTQSPTHLIKTRGQQVTLRCSPKSGHDTVSWYQQALGQGPQFIFQYYEEEERQRGNFPDRFSGHQFPNYSSELNVNALLLGDSALYLCASSQTGANQPQHFGDGTRLSIL.

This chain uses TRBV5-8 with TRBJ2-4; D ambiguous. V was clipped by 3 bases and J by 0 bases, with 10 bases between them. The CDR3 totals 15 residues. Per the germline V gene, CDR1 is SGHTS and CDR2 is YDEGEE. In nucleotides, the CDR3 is TGTGCCAGCAGCTCCTTCCTAGGAGCCAAAAACATTCAGTACTTC. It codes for CASSSFLGAKNIQYF.